This T cell receptor beta chain emerged from a study of cytomegalovirus exposure and HLA in healthy donors. Findings of the study overall: The study flagged roughly 150 TCR beta chains as cytomegalovirus-associated.

13 Jbeta primers and 60 Vbeta primers were used for the PCR. Sequencing used immunoSEQ multiplex PCR; TCRdb keeps in-frame clones, though not all of them. The sample has 130,000 to 150,000 clones, under 90% seen once. About this clone: What it binds is unknown.

Likely unrecorded immune exposures existed in these nominally healthy donors. This TCR came from a man in his forties or fifties in good health and CMV-seronegative. The sequenced material came from PBMCs.

CDR3 protein: CASSKNARARTAPQETQYF. As DNA, the CDR3 is TGTGCCAGCAGCAAAAACGCCAGGGCTCGAACCGCCCCCCAAGAGACCCAGTACTTC. J is TRBJ2-5 and V is TRBV21-1; the tabulated D call, TRBD1, remains unverified against the DNA. TRBV21-1 is shown as a pseudogene. The CDR3 runs 19 residues.